This T cell receptor (beta chain) derives from a study of shared clonotypes between healthy human individuals. The V gene lost 2 bases and the J gene lost 10 bases, with 12 bases spanning the gap. Looked up from germline, CDR1 is SGHNT and CDR2 is YYREEE (reference sequence). The length of the CDR3 is 12 residues. TCRdb keeps only in-frame clones here, not all; method: immunoSEQ multiplex PCR. The sample has about 2.5 million clones, just under 95% seen once. The sequence came from a man between 18 and 35 years old in good health. Some clones in this sample may be carry-over from other donors' samples. Sample: naive CD4+ T cells from PBMCs. Subset of the sample: CD45RA+ positively selected. V usage is TRBV5-4 and J usage is TRBJ1-2, with unresolved D. In nucleotides, the CDR3 is TGTGCCAGCAGCTTAGAACGCGTTATCTACACCTTC. Translated, it gives CASSLERVIYTF.